The 14 T cell receptor beta chains below were found in one sample sequenced in a study of molecular identifiers for immune sequencing clone quantification. TCRdb recomputed calls from the PCR reads with MiXCR, one row per CDR3 protein. In the table there are roughly 630,000 distinct CDR3 sequences, about 25% of which are singletons. The material sequenced was naive CD8+ T cells from blood, with Jurkat cell RNA spiked in. Sample subset: FACS-sorted CD8+CD4-CCR7+CD45RA+ naive T cells. Source of these receptors: a human donor in good health. Some libraries in this study had Jurkat cell RNA spiked in.

This clonotype was seen ten or more times. V gene TRBV12-3 or TRBV12-4 combines with J gene TRBJ2-5; D remains ambiguous. The germline V and J ends were trimmed by 6 bases and 5 bases, with 25 bases remaining between them. The CDR3 extends over 17 amino acids. CDR3 sequence: CASSPPSPTPARETQYF. In DNA form, the CDR3 reads TGTGCCAGCAGCCCCCCAAGCCCCACTCCAGCGCGTGAGACCCAGTACTTC.

This clonotype was counted at least ten times. The J gene is TRBJ1-5, the V gene TRBV27; D perhaps matches TRBD1 (5 bases). Germline lookup yields CDR1 MNHEY and CDR2 SMNVEV (reference sequence). V lost 8 bases and J lost 3, with 11 bases in between. This CDR3 has 13 residues. The CDR3 loop reads CASSRGDNQPQHF. The CDR3 nucleotides are TGTGCCAGCTCGCGAGGGGACAATCAGCCCCAGCATTTT.

This clonotype occurred many times. The chain uses TRBV30 and TRBJ2-7; D perhaps matches TRBD1 (6 bases). V was shortened by 4 bases and J by 0 bases, with 13 bases between the two germline ends. This CDR3 region has 14 residues. Germline assignment: CDR1 GTSNPN and CDR2 SVGIG (reference sequence). CDR3 loop: CAWTDRYNSYEQYF. The CDR3 DNA reads TGTGCCTGGACCGACAGGTACAACTCCTACGAGCAGTACTTC. The full variable domain, in which reference TRBV30 and TRBJ2-7 provide the parts outside the CDR3, is SQTIHQWPATLVQPVGSPLSLECTVEGTSNPNLYWYRQAAGRGLQLLFYSVGIGQISSEVPQNLSASRPQDRQFILSSKKLLLSDSGFYLCAWTDRYNSYEQYFGPGTRLTVT.

The CDR3 DNA sequence: TGTGCCAGCAGCCTCACCGGACTGTCTTTCACAGATACGCAGTATTTT. Translating it yields CASSLTGLSFTDTQYF. The chain employs TRBV7-9 and TRBJ2-3; D might be TRBD2 (5 bases). The germline CDR1 and CDR2 sequences are SEHNR and FQNEAQ (reference sequence). This CDR3 is built from 16 residues. Trimming stripped 5 bases from V and 2 bases from J, with 17 bases between. Variable domain in full (rest from reference TRBV7-9 and TRBJ2-3): DTGVSQNPRHKITKRGQNVTFRCDPISEHNRLYWYRQTLGQGPEFLTYFQNEAQLEKSRLLSDRFSAERPKGSFSTLEIQRTEQGDSAMYLCASSLTGLSFTDTQYFGPGTRLTVL.

This clonotype was counted many times. The CDR3 loop reads CASSPGQGRNTDTQYF. The CDR3 coding sequence is TGTGCCAGCTCACCGGGACAGGGGAGAAACACAGATACGCAGTATTTT. This chain connects TRBV18 to TRBJ2-3; TRBD1 matches at 10 bases. CDR3 length: 16 amino acids. Per germline, CDR1 KGHSH and CDR2 LQKENI. With 3 bases clipped from V and 2 bases from J, the junction kept 5 bases outside the gene matches.

The V and J genes are TRBV20-1 and TRBJ2-7, with 7 bases that match TRBD1. In germline, CDR1 is DFQATT, CDR2 SNEGSKA (reference sequence). The CDR3 covers 16 residues. V lost 4 bases to trimming and J lost 4 bases; unmatched junction nucleotides: 16. CDR3 nucleotides: TGCAGTGCTACACCACCAGGGACAGTGTATCCTTACGAGCAGTACTTC. Amino acids: CSATPPGTVYPYEQYF.

The chain combines TRBV29-1 with TRBJ2-7, with no clear D. Germline CDR1 reads SQVTM; CDR2 reads ANQGSEA. The germline V and J ends were trimmed by 3 bases and 5 bases, with 11 bases remaining between them. The CDR3 runs to 12 residues. The CDR3 bases are TGCAGCGTTGATAGGCTAAGTAACGAGCAGTACTTC. It codes for CSVDRLSNEQYF.

This chain connects TRBV9 to TRBJ1-3; tentatively, D is TRBD1 (5 bases). CDR3 length equals 15 residues. V lost 0 bases to trimming and J lost 3 bases, with 10 bases between them. Germline CDR1 is SGDLS and CDR2 is YYNGEE. CDR3 nucleotides: TGTGCCAGCAGCGTAGGACAGAGTATTGGAAACACCATATATTTT. It is translated as CASSVGQSIGNTIYF.

For this clonotype: This likely reflects a read error, since a far larger clone is one base away. The chain combines TRBV28 with TRBJ2-3; 7 positions match TRBD2. The germline gives CDR1 MDHEN, CDR2 SYDVKM. The length of the CDR3 is 13 residues. CDR3 loop: CASSLAATDMQYF. The CDR3 DNA is TGTGCCAGCAGTCTAGCGGCCACAGATATGCAGTATTTT.

This clonotype was counted a few times. The V gene is TRBV10-2, the J gene TRBJ2-7; 8 nucleotides align to TRBD1. J was trimmed by 4 bases and V by 3 bases; bases with no gene match: 5. Germline V gene lookup returns CDR1 WSHSY and CDR2 SAAADI. The CDR3 loop spans 14 amino acids. CDR3 in amino acids: CASSDPGGGYEQYF. The CDR3 DNA reads as TGCGCCAGCAGTGACCCAGGGGGCGGGTACGAGCAGTACTTC.

In this sample, this clonotype turned up many times. The chain joins TRBV11-2 to TRBJ2-1; D is possibly TRBD1 (6 bases). The germline V gene encodes CDR1 SGHAT and CDR2 FQNNGV. V was cut by 6 bases and J by 0 bases, with 18 bases left in between. The CDR3 consists of 17 residues. Here the CDR3 reads CASSLQGLLSSYNEQFF. CDR3 in DNA: TGTGCCAGCAGTTTGCAGGGGCTCCTTAGCTCCTACAATGAGCAGTTCTTC. Full variable domain (remainder filled in from reference TRBV11-2 and TRBJ2-1): EAGVAQSPRYKIIEKRQSVAFWCNPISGHATLYWYQQILGQGPKLLIQFQNNGVVDDSQLPKDRFSAERLKGVDSTLKIQPAKLEDSAVYLCASSLQGLLSSYNEQFFGPGTRLTVL.

This clonotype appeared a few times. The chain joins TRBV29-1 to TRBJ2-7; unclear D gene. V was pared by 1 base and J by 2 bases, with 12 bases between. The CDR3 loop spans 14 amino acids. Germline V gives CDR1 SQVTM, CDR2 ANQGSEA. DNA of the CDR3: TGCAGCGTTGAAGTATCAGGTCTCCCCTACGAGCAGTACTTC. This translates into CSVEVSGLPYEQYF.

DNA of the CDR3: TGTGCCAGCAGCCAGCCTGGCGGTTTAAGCTCCTACGAGCAGTACTTC. Translating it yields CASSQPGGLSSYEQYF. This chain connects TRBV3-1 to TRBJ2-7; D not resolved. V lost 3 bases to trimming and J lost 0 bases, with 15 bases between them. The CDR3 has 16 amino acids. CDR1 and CDR2 from the germline V gene are LGHDT and YNNKEL (reference sequence).

This chain links TRBV15 with TRBJ2-7; D unresolved. The germline V gene has CDR1 LNHNV and CDR2 YYDKDF (reference sequence). The CDR3 runs 13 residues. V was clipped by 5 bases and J by 2 bases, with 10 bases between them. The CDR3 region is CATSRGSTYEQYF. The CDR3 DNA reads TGTGCCACCAGCCGCGGCAGCACCTACGAGCAGTACTTC. Full variable domain (remainder filled in from reference TRBV15 and TRBJ2-7): DAMVIQNPRYQVTQFGKPVTLSCSQTLNHNVMYWYQQKSSQAPKLLFHYYDKDFNNEADTPDNFQSRRPNTSFCFLDIRSPGLGDTAMYLCATSRGSTYEQYFGPGTRLTVT.